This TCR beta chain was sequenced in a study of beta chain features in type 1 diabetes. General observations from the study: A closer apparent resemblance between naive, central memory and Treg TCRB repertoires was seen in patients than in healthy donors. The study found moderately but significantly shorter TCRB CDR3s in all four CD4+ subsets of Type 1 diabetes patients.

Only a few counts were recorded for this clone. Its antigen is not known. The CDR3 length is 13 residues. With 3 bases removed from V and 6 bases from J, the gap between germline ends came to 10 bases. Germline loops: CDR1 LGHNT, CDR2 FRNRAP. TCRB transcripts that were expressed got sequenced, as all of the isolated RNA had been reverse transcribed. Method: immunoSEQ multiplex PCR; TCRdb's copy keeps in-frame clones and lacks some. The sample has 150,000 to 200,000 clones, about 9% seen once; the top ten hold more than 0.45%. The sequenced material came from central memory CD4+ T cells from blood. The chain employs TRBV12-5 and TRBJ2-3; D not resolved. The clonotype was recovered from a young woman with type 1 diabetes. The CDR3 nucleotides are TGTGCTAGTGGTTTCCACCCCGGGGATACGCAGTATTTT. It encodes CASGFHPGDTQYF.